The clone carrying this TCR beta chain was detected only once. V lost 6 bases to trimming and J lost 5 bases; unmatched junction nucleotides: 7. The CDR3 contains 14 residues. CDR1 is SGHRS, CDR2 YFSETQ, per germline. These data originate in a study of blood T cell repertoires in COVID-19. Across the study: COVID-19 samples collected from the United States, Italy and Spain covered acute and convalescent phases.

Here immunoSEQ multiplex PCR was the method, and the copy in TCRdb shows in-frame clones only, minus some. The sample has under 200,000 clones; just over 90% are singletons. J is TRBJ2-1 and V is TRBV5-1, with TRBD2 matching 8 bases. This sequence originates from a man aged 18 to 30 with acute or convalescent COVID-19. Material for sequencing was peripheral blood. The CDR3 protein is CASKVTGGNNEQFF. CDR3 nucleotides: TGCGCCAGCAAGGTTACGGGGGGGAACAATGAGCAGTTCTTC.